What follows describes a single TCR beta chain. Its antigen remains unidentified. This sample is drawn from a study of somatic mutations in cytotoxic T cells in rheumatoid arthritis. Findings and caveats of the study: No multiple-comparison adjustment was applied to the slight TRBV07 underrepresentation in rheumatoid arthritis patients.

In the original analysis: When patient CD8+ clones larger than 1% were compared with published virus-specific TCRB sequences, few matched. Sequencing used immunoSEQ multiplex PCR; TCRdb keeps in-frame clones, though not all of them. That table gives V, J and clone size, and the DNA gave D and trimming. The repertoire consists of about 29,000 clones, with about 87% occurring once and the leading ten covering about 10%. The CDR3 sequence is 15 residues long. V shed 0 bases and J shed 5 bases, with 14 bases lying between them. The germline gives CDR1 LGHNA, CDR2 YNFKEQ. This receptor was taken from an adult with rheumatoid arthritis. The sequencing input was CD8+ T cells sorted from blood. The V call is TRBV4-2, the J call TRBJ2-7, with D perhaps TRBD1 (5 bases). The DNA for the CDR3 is TGTGCCAGCAGCCAAGATCGAGGCAGGGTGCACGAGCAGTACTTC. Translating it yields CASSQDRGRVHEQYF.